These 14 T cell receptor beta chains originate from one sample sequenced in a study of response to subunit inactivated influenza vaccine (dated by TCRdb to between 2017 and 2018). The method behind the library was RT-PCR. Instrument used: Illumina HiSeq 2500. TCRdb trimmed public reads at Q25 via fastp, called clones via MiXCR and kept in-frame beta chains. Each entry merges the rows of one CDR3 protein and shows their most common DNA and genes. Here the sample has 860,000 or so distinct CDR3 sequences; 21% occur a single time. The top ten hold 10% of the sample. The sample here was PBMCs from blood, taken around 5 days after vaccination. The source is a man over 45 who received an inactivated influenza vaccine. Donor details come from another sample of the same person, matched by shared clones.

The gene calls are TRBV28 and TRBJ2-5; 7 bases match TRBD1. The CDR3 runs to 17 residues. The V gene's germline CDR1 is MDHEN and CDR2 SYDVKM. The CDR3 spells CAPQIPAGTASQETQYF. Here the CDR3 DNA reads TGTGCGCCACAGATCCCAGCCGGGACAGCAAGCCAAGAGACCCAGTACTTC.

In its sample, this clonotype was seen a few times. CDR3 in amino acids: CASSLVRRNTEAFF. In DNA form, the CDR3 reads TGTGCCAGCAGCTTAGTGCGGCGGAACACTGAAGCTTTCTTT. The chain links TRBV7-9 to TRBJ1-1; D is undetermined. The CDR3 runs 14 residues. Germline V CDR1 and CDR2: SEHNR, FQNEAQ (reference sequence). The V gene lost 1 base and the J gene lost 1 base, with 7 bases spanning the gap.

The CDR3 nucleotides are TGTGCCAGCAGTATAGGGGACTGGAGGAATGAGCAGTTCTTC. Its translation is CASSIGDWRNEQFF. The V gene is TRBV27, the J gene TRBJ2-1, with D maybe TRBD2 (6 bases). V was clipped by 5 bases and J by 7 bases, with 15 bases between them. Germline V gene lookup returns CDR1 MNHEY and CDR2 SMNVEV (reference sequence). CDR3 length equals 14 residues.

The table lists this clonotype with a few counts. Compared with germline, one end of the junction differs, possibly owing to a read error. The genes are TRBV20-1 and TRBJ2-1, with 9 bases that match TRBD2. This CDR3 is 17 amino acids long. The germline gives CDR1 DFQATT, CDR2 SNEGSKA (reference sequence). CDR3 amino acids: CCARGGLAGLFYNEQFF. DNA of the CDR3: TGCTGTGCTAGAGGCGGGCTAGCGGGACTGTTTTACAATGAGCAGTTCTTC.

The chain joins TRBV12-3 or TRBV12-4 to TRBJ2-5; D is uncertain. V lost 2 bases, J lost 8 bases, and 12 bases lay in between. CDR3 length: 13 residues. The CDR3 spells CASSLSSGLTQYF. The DNA for the CDR3 is TGTGCCAGCAGTTTAAGTTCCGGCCTCACCCAGTACTTC.

This clonotype showed up just a few times. The J gene is TRBJ2-2, the V gene TRBV6-5; D assignment may be TRBD1 or TRBD2 (5 bases each). This CDR3 comprises 17 residues. V lost 0 bases, J lost 3 bases, and 14 bases lay in between. Germline CDR1 MNHEY, CDR2 SVGAGI. The CDR3 here is CASSYSIQAGDTGELFF. The CDR3 nucleotides are TGTGCCAGCAGTTACTCGATACAGGCGGGCGACACCGGGGAGCTGTTTTTT.

This chain uses TRBV7-2 with TRBJ1-5, with D maybe TRBD1 (5 bases). In germline, CDR1 is SGHTA, CDR2 FQGNSA. This CDR3 contains 15 residues. Trimming shortened V by 2 bases and J by 2 bases, and 10 bases separated the two germline ends. The CDR3 region is CASSLQQGGNQPQHF. The CDR3 nucleotides read TGTGCCAGCAGCTTACAGCAGGGAGGCAATCAGCCCCAGCATTTT.

This sequence joins TRBV29-1 and TRBJ2-3; the D is unclear. The germline V gene has CDR1 SQVTM and CDR2 ANQGSEA. Trimming removed 4 bases from V and 0 bases from J, with 11 bases in between. CDR3 size: 14 residues. DNA for the CDR3: TGCAGCGTTGGATTCGGGTCTAGCACAGATACGCAGTATTTT. Its protein product is CSVGFGSSTDTQYF.

This clonotype was observed a handful of times. The chain employs TRBV14 and TRBJ1-6; D is possibly TRBD1 (5 bases). The CDR3 runs to 14 residues. Trimming took 3 bases from V and 7 from J, leaving 10 bases between them. Germline V gene data show CDR1 as SGHDN and CDR2 as FVKESK. The DNA of the CDR3 is TGTGCCAGCAGCCAGGGGGGTAAGAATTCACCCCTCCACTTT. Amino acid sequence: CASSQGGKNSPLHF.

This clonotype was recorded at least ten times. V is TRBV4-1 and J is TRBJ1-2, with D tentatively TRBD1 (5 bases). CDR1 MGHRA and CDR2 YSYEKL come from the germline V gene. V gave up 1 base and J gave up 4 bases, with 10 bases separating them. This CDR3 has 14 residues. CDR3 DNA: TGCGCCAGCAGCCAAGTGGGGGTTGGCTATGGCTACACCTTC. This codes for CASSQVGVGYGYTF.

V is TRBV24-1 and J is TRBJ2-3, with no clear D. This CDR3 contains 15 residues. V shed 0 bases and J shed 1 base, with 7 bases lying between them. Germline V gives CDR1 KGHDR, CDR2 SFDVKD. The DNA for the CDR3 is TGTGCCACCAGTGATTTGGTGGCGGGCACAGATACGCAGTATTTT. Translating gives CATSDLVAGTDTQYF.

J is TRBJ2-3 and V is TRBV5-1, with D unresolved. Trimming stripped 0 bases from V and 4 bases from J, with 15 bases between. Germline V CDR1 and CDR2: SGHRS, YFSETQ. The CDR3 sequence is 16 residues long. CDR3 sequence: CASSLGGTTRSDTQYF. CDR3 DNA: TGCGCCAGCAGCTTGGGTGGCACTACCCGATCAGATACGCAGTATTTT.

The gene calls are TRBV9 and TRBJ1-2; D remains ambiguous. Germline CDR1 SGDLS, CDR2 YYNGEE. The V and J ends lost 0 bases and 4 bases respectively, with 10 bases between them. The CDR3 consists of 14 residues. CDR3 protein: CASSVVGPGYGYTF. As DNA, the CDR3 is TGTGCCAGCAGCGTAGTTGGGCCAGGCTATGGCTACACCTTC.

This clonotype was observed at least ten times. V is TRBV4-1 and J is TRBJ1-2, with 8 bases lining up with TRBD1. CDR1 MGHRA and CDR2 YSYEKL come from the germline V gene. V lost 3 bases to trimming and J lost 4 bases; unmatched junction nucleotides: 16. The CDR3 is 18 residues long. This chain's CDR3 is CASSHERQGRRSSYGYTF. CDR3 bases: TGCGCCAGCAGCCATGAGCGACAGGGGAGGAGAAGTAGCTATGGCTACACCTTC.